A selection of T cell receptor beta chains follows, all from one sample in a study of Ad26.COV2.S vaccination and SARS-CoV-2 variants. Sequencing used immunoSEQ multiplex PCR; TCRdb keeps in-frame clones, though not all of them. Here the sample spans about 480,000 clones, 70% to 90% being singletons. Sequences were derived from peripheral blood, sampled in a trial of Ad26.COV2.S vaccine versus placebo. These receptors were obtained from a person aged 18 to 65 who received the Ad26.COV2.S COVID-19 vaccine or a placebo. Each CDR3 is given with its conserved first and last residue. The D gene is left open where the match is weak. Clone size is given for some rows only: seen once, a few or many times, or a class if the clone is expanded.

j_call,d_call,v_call,clone_size,cdr3_nt,cdr3_aa
TRBJ1-5,TRBD1,TRBV29-1,.,TGCAGCGCCTTGGGGACAGGGGGGGATCAGCCCCAGCATTTT,CSALGTGGDQPQHF
TRBJ1-3,.,TRBV28,.,TGTGCCAGCAGTCCCCGCTCTTTTTTGGACACCATATATTTT,CASSPRSFLDTIYF
TRBJ1-1,.,TRBV15,few,TGTGCCACCAGCGATGGGAACACTGAAGCTTTCTTT,CATSDGNTEAFF
TRBJ2-3,.,TRBV30,once,TGTGCCTGGAGCGCTGTGGGAGGTAGTCTAGATACGCAGTATTTT,CAWSAVGGSLDTQYF
TRBJ1-1,.,TRBV30,.,TGTGCCTGGAGTGTTAGTCGGAACACTGAAGCTTTCTTT,CAWSVSRNTEAFF
TRBJ1-3,.,TRBV7-2,.,TGTGCCAGCTTACGCTTACAAGGGGGCACCATATATTTT,CASLRLQGGTIYF
TRBJ1-6,TRBD1,TRBV5-1,.,TGCGCCAGCAGCATCAGACAGGGGCCGAATTCACCCCTCCACTTT,CASSIRQGPNSPLHF
TRBJ2-7,.,TRBV28,.,TGTGCCAGCACCCAAAGGGGTTACGAGCAGTACTTC,CASTQRGYEQYF
TRBJ2-5,.,TRBV19,.,TGTGCCAGTAGTATGGGCGCACGGGGGACCCAAGAGACCCAGTACTTC,CASSMGARGTQETQYF
TRBJ2-1,.,TRBV13,few,TGTGCCAGCAGCCAGGGGAGGACCCCTTTGGCGAATGAGCAGTTCTTC,CASSQGRTPLANEQFF
TRBJ1-1,.,TRBV28,.,TGTGCCAGCAGTTTGTCACCCAACACTGAAGCTTTCTTT,CASSLSPNTEAFF
TRBJ1-2,.,TRBV28,.,TGTGCCAGCAGCGGTCCTCCTAACTATGGCTACACCTTC,CASSGPPNYGYTF
TRBJ2-1,.,TRBV28,.,TGTGCCAGCAGTGGAGACTTTGGGGGGTACAATGAGCAGTTCTTC,CASSGDFGGYNEQFF
TRBJ1-2,.,TRBV28,.,TGTGCCAGCAGTGTGGGGGGTGGCTATGGCTACACCTTC,CASSVGGGYGYTF
TRBJ2-7,.,TRBV2,.,TGTGCCAGCAGTGAATGGCGGGCGGCTTACGAGCAGTACTTC,CASSEWRAAYEQYF
TRBJ2-5,.,TRBV19,.,TGTGCCAGTAGTATAAAATTGGGGCGGCAAGAGACCCAGTACTTC,CASSIKLGRQETQYF
TRBJ1-2,.,TRBV5-5,.,TGTGCCAGCAGCTTGGCGGGGGTCGACAGTCATGGCTACACCTTC,CASSLAGVDSHGYTF
TRBJ2-1,.,TRBV7-9,.,TGTGCCAGCAGCTTAGGGGGAGACAGATACAATGAGCAGTTCTTC,CASSLGGDRYNEQFF
TRBJ1-6,.,TRBV6-1,.,TGTGCCAGCAGTGAAGGTACAGGGAATCGTTCACCCCTCCACTTT,CASSEGTGNRSPLHF
TRBJ2-7,TRBD1,TRBV28,.,TGTGCCAGCAGACCGACAGGGGCACGCCGGGGGGAGCAGTACTTC,CASRPTGARRGEQYF
TRBJ2-2,TRBD2,TRBV7-2,.,TGTGCCAGCAGCAGGTCTAGCGGAAACACCGGGGAGCTGTTTTTT,CASSRSSGNTGELFF
TRBJ1-2,.,TRBV7-2,.,TGTGCCAGCAGCTTTGACACTAACTATGGCTACACCTTC,CASSFDTNYGYTF
TRBJ2-7,.,TRBV5-1,many,TGCGCCAGCAGCTTTCTCGCGAACTCCTACGAGCAGTACTTC,CASSFLANSYEQYF
TRBJ2-5,.,TRBV30,few,TGTGCCTGGAGTCGTTTTCAGGGGGGAGGAGCCCAAGAGACCCAGTACTTC,CAWSRFQGGGAQETQYF
TRBJ2-1,.,TRBV4-2,.,TGTGCCAGCAGCCAAGAAAGGTCTGGGCTTGTAAGCTCCTACAATGAGCAGTTCTTC,CASSQERSGLVSSYNEQFF
TRBJ1-4,.,TRBV28,.,TGTGCCAGCAGTTCAAGTCTTGGTACTAATGAAAAACTGTTTTTT,CASSSSLGTNEKLFF
TRBJ2-5,TRBD1,TRBV19,.,TGTGCCAGTAGGAGGACAGGGTCCTCCGAGACCCAGTACTTC,CASRRTGSSETQYF
TRBJ2-7,.,TRBV3-1/TRBV3-2,.,TGTGCCAGCAGCCAGGGCTCCTACGAGCAGTACTTC,CASSQGSYEQYF